Here is one T cell receptor (beta chain) with its context. What it binds is not known. A second PCR of 7 to 11 cycles used a sample-barcoded 5' primer and a J-beta primer mix. Samples each returned at least 3 million CDR3-containing paired-end reads. TCRdb re-analysed the 5' RACE reads in MiXCR, keeping a single row per CDR3 protein. The repertoire holds 450,000 to 650,000 distinct CDR3 sequences, with around 24% as singletons. The CDR3 length is 14 residues. Germline lookup yields CDR1 MGHDK and CDR2 SYGVNS. Trimming cost V 6 bases and J 3 bases, with 14 bases left between them. This specimen comes from a study of blood T cells in healthy people across ages. Study findings and constraints: Researchers said unsorted PBMCs prevented a conclusive naive versus antigen-experienced comparison.

This same sample was also part of a study on T cells of mothers and their children. That study adds: Each donor was one of three healthy Caucasian mothers or one of their six children. RNA was extracted, and all of it went into cDNA synthesis at about 1.5 ug per 15 ul.

Sequencing was performed on blood. The receptor comes from a boy aged 10-17 years in good health. The chain has TRBV25-1 and TRBJ2-5; D not certain. This chain's CDR3 is CASSPMDYEETQYF. In nucleotides, the CDR3 is TGTGCCAGCAGCCCCATGGATTACGAAGAGACCCAGTACTTC.